This note documents a single T cell receptor beta chain sequence. Trimming shortened V by 6 bases and J by 1 base, and 7 bases separated the two germline ends. The CDR3 length is 13 residues. In germline, CDR1 is MNHEY, CDR2 SMNVEV (reference sequence). The data were obtained in a study of blood T cell repertoires in COVID-19. Study overall: COVID-19 samples, acute and convalescent, were from the United States, Italy and Spain. From T cells, B-cell-depleted T cells, or PBMCs came the material, which was cDNA or gDNA.

As handled by the study authors: Reference gene primers were amplified, and this amplification served to estimate nucleated cell counts. Sequenced by immunoSEQ multiplex PCR; TCRdb stores in-frame clones only, minus some. V and J calls and clone size are those listed in that table; D and trimming were worked out from the DNA. The table lists 70,000 to 95,000 clones, 82% of them singletons. The rearrangement joins TRBV27 to TRBJ1-3; D ambiguous. This TCR was sampled from a human donor in a cohort sampled during active COVID-19. The material sequenced was peripheral blood. This CDR3 is CASSPLSGNTIYF. CDR3 nucleotides: TGTGCCAGCAGCCCCCTGTCTGGAAACACCATATATTTT.